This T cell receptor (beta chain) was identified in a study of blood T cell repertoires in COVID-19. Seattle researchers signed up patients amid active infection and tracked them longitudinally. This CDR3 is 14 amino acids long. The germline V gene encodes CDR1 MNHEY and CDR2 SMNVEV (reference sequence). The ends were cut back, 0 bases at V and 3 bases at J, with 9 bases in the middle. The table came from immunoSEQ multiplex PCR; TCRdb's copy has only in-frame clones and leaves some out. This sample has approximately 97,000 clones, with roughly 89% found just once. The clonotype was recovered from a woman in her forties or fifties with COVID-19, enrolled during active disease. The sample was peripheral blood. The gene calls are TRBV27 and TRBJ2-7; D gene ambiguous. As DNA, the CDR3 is TGTGCCAGCAGTTTATCGTCTCTCGTCTACGAGCAGTACTTC. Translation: CASSLSSLVYEQYF.